This T cell receptor beta chain was observed in a study of blood T cell repertoires in COVID-19. Study-level information: Sources were T cells, B-cell-depleted T cells, or PBMCs; the material itself was cDNA or gDNA.

The ends were cut back, 2 bases at V and 5 bases at J, with 7 bases in the middle. Germline V gene data show CDR1 as KGHSH and CDR2 as LQKENI. The CDR3 has 12 residues. Seattle patients were enrolled during active infection and followed longitudinally. Per the study methods: Counts of nucleated cells, estimated from reference gene primer amplification, were obtained. The table came from immunoSEQ multiplex PCR; TCRdb's copy has only in-frame clones and leaves some out. V and J calls and clone size are copied from that table; D and trimming were computed from the DNA. The data contain hundreds of thousands of clones, about 87% of them seen just once; the ten biggest clones take up 2% to 2.5%.

The receptor's source is a woman aged 55-70 years with COVID-19, enrolled during active disease. Sequencing input: peripheral blood. J is TRBJ2-7 and V is TRBV18; D call uncertain. DNA of the CDR3: TGTGCCAGCTCACCAGCGGCCGACGAGCAGTACTTC. Translation: CASSPAADEQYF.